A single T cell receptor (beta chain) is shown here with its context. The antigen is undetermined. The V end lost 0 bases, the J end lost 8 bases, and 11 bases lay between the germline ends. Germline V lookup: CDR1 SGDLS, CDR2 YYNGEE. The CDR3 has 13 amino acids. These data belong to a study of OX40 agonist ivuxolimab in advanced cancers. Study-wide context: Participants averaged approximately 60 years of age (range about 23 to 80) and were 75% to 90% male. One patient with hepatocellular carcinoma and two with cutaneous melanoma, three in all, had partial responses.

Repertoires were generated with immunoSEQ multiplex PCR, while TCRdb's copy carries only in-frame clones and drops some. The sample lists some 28,000 clones, approximately 86% occurring once. Study-wide points: Dosing at 0.1 to 3.0 mg/kg was accompanied by clonal expansion of CD4+ and CD8+ blood T cells by week 6.

The clonotype comes from an adult with an advanced solid tumor such as melanoma, head and neck, liver or kidney cancer. Specimen: CD4+ or CD8+ T cells sorted from blood, collected in a trial of the OX40 agonist ivuxolimab. V and J are TRBV9 and TRBJ1-2; D not certain. The CDR3 DNA reads as TGTGCCAGCAGCGTAGAGGGAGCGGGGGGCTACACCTTC. Protein: CASSVEGAGGYTF.